These T cell receptor beta chains were read from a single sample in a study of blood T cell repertoires in COVID-19. Only in-frame clones appear in the TCRdb table, and some are missing; sequencing was by immunoSEQ multiplex PCR. Among about 260,000 clones listed, roughly 87% were seen once. The material sequenced was peripheral blood. The source is a woman in her forties or fifties who had recovered from COVID-19. CDR3s include the opening cysteine and the closing phenylalanine or tryptophan. The D gene is left open where the match is weak. Rows may omit the clone size; those that give it use once, few, many or a size class.

j_call,clone_size,d_call,v_call,cdr3_aa,cdr3_nt
TRBJ2-7,-,TRBD2,TRBV4-2,CASSPSRGFLEQYF,TGTGCCAGCAGCCCGTCGCGGGGGTTCCTCGAGCAGTACTTC
TRBJ2-7,-,-,TRBV12-3/TRBV12-4,CASSSNRVYEQYF,TGTGCCAGCAGTTCCAACAGGGTCTACGAGCAGTACTTC
TRBJ2-1,-,TRBD1,TRBV7-2,CASSDQPGTVWNEQFF,TGTGCCAGCAGCGACCAACCCGGGACAGTATGGAATGAGCAGTTCTTC
TRBJ2-1,-,TRBD2,TRBV5-1,CASSLIRLAGGNNEQFF,TGCGCCAGCAGCTTGATTCGACTAGCGGGGGGGAACAATGAGCAGTTCTTC
TRBJ2-7,-,-,TRBV6-5,CASSRTRTRPYEQYF,TGTGCCAGCAGTCGAACCCGGACACGACCCTACGAGCAGTACTTC
TRBJ2-3,-,-,TRBV5-1,CASSLAQGRDTQYF,TGCGCCAGCAGCTTGGCCCAGGGAAGAGATACGCAGTATTTT
TRBJ2-5,-,TRBD1,TRBV7-9,CASSFDREETQYF,TGTGCCAGCAGCTTTGACAGGGAAGAGACCCAGTACTTC
TRBJ2-7,-,TRBD2,TRBV11-2,CASSLDGTSGLAYEQYF,TGTGCCAGCAGCTTAGATGGGACTAGCGGGTTAGCCTACGAGCAGTACTTC
TRBJ2-3,many,-,TRBV28,CASSPRTSLGWTYHNKISTDTQYF,TGTGCCAGCAGCCCCCGAACCTCGTTGGGTTGGACATACCACAATAAAATTAGCACAGATACGCAGTATTTT
TRBJ1-1,-,TRBD1,TRBV30,CAWTDRGNTEAFF,TGTGCCTGGACGGACAGGGGGAACACTGAAGCTTTCTTT
TRBJ2-7,-,-,TRBV19,CASSMGRMGSYEQYF,TGTGCCAGTAGTATGGGCAGGATGGGCTCCTACGAGCAGTACTTC
TRBJ1-5,-,-,TRBV7-2,CASSSSGTSLQPQHF,TGTGCCAGCAGCTCCTCCGGGACAAGTCTCCAGCCCCAGCATTTT
TRBJ2-3,-,-,TRBV28,CASSYGGSADTQYF,TGTGCCAGCAGTTATGGAGGGTCGGCAGATACGCAGTATTTT
TRBJ1-2,few,TRBD1,TRBV28,CASSTGTGGAYYGYTF,TGTGCCAGCAGTACAGGGACAGGGGGCGCCTACTATGGCTACACCTTC
TRBJ2-4,-,-,TRBV10-3,CAISEDYKLAKNIQYF,TGTGCCATCAGTGAGGACTATAAACTAGCCAAAAACATTCAGTACTTC
TRBJ2-3,-,TRBD2,TRBV9,CASSANIAGGSTDTQYF,TGTGCCAGCAGCGCCAATATAGCGGGAGGGTCCACAGATACGCAGTATTTT
TRBJ2-7,-,-,TRBV24-1,CATSDADVTGSYEQYF,TGTGCCACCAGTGACGCGGACGTGACAGGATCCTACGAGCAGTACTTC
TRBJ2-1,-,-,TRBV7-3,CASSLIGEALNEQFF,TGTGCCAGCAGCCTCATCGGGGAGGCACTCAATGAGCAGTTCTTC
TRBJ1-1,-,-,TRBV2,CASSDLVPMNTEAFF,TGTGCCAGCAGTGATCTAGTTCCGATGAACACTGAAGCTTTCTTT
TRBJ1-2,-,TRBD1,TRBV2,CASGGTGGGNGYTF,TGTGCCAGCGGGGGGACAGGGGGAGGCAATGGCTACACCTTC
TRBJ1-1,-,TRBD1,TRBV10-2,CASSLGTGMTEAFF,TGCGCCAGCAGCCTGGGGACAGGGATGACTGAAGCTTTCTTT
TRBJ2-7,-,-,TRBV6-2/TRBV6-3,CASSYSGHRHEQYF,TGTGCCAGCAGTTACTCGGGACATAGACACGAGCAGTACTTC
TRBJ1-6,-,-,TRBV9,CASSVGSSYNSPLHF,TGTGCCAGCAGCGTAGGCAGTTCCTATAATTCACCCCTCCACTTT
TRBJ2-7,once,TRBD2,TRBV4-3,CASSRETSGIYEQYF,TGCGCCAGCAGCCGGGAGACTAGCGGGATCTACGAGCAGTACTTC
TRBJ2-3,-,TRBD2,TRBV2,CASPGREGEGTDTQYF,TGTGCCTCCCCGGGGAGGGAGGGAGAAGGGACAGATACGCAGTATTTT
TRBJ2-3,few,-,TRBV7-3,CASSFTGHTDTQYF,TGTGCCAGCAGCTTTACAGGGCACACAGATACGCAGTATTTT
TRBJ2-7,-,-,TRBV29-1,CSVLGGRYEQYF,TGCAGCGTCCTAGGTGGGAGGTACGAGCAGTACTTC
TRBJ1-4,-,-,TRBV6-2/TRBV6-3,CASSATGLNLFF,TGTGCCAGCAGTGCGACAGGTCTGAACCTGTTTTTT
TRBJ2-7,few,TRBD2,TRBV27,CASSGTSSSYEQYF,TGTGCCAGCAGCGGGACTAGCTCCTCCTACGAGCAGTACTTC
TRBJ1-1,-,-,TRBV10-3,CASKGPPSTEAFF,TGTGCCAGCAAGGGGCCCCCGAGCACTGAAGCTTTCTTT
TRBJ2-1,-,TRBD2,TRBV5-1,CASSLGLAPSYNEQFF,TGCGCCAGCAGCTTGGGACTAGCCCCCTCCTACAATGAGCAGTTCTTC
TRBJ1-5,-,TRBD1,TRBV6-5,CASSYSRGDQPQHF,TGTGCCAGCAGTTACTCCAGGGGGGATCAGCCCCAGCATTTT
TRBJ2-7,-,-,TRBV4-3,CASSQDYSFGELRVF,TGCGCCAGCAGCCAAGATTATAGCTTCGGAGAGCTCCGGGTCTTC
TRBJ1-5,-,-,TRBV19,CASSIGSGNQPQHF,TGTGCCAGTAGTATAGGGTCAGGGAATCAGCCCCAGCATTTT
TRBJ1-5,-,-,TRBV2,CASVGGTSDQPQHF,TGTGCCAGCGTGGGGGGGACAAGTGATCAGCCCCAGCATTTT
TRBJ2-7,-,TRBD2,TRBV18,CASSPGTSGTYEQYF,TGTGCCAGCTCACCCGGGACTAGCGGTACCTACGAGCAGTACTTC
TRBJ1-4,-,-,TRBV28,CASSSPGGRANEKLFF,TGTGCCAGCAGTTCACCTGGGGGCCGGGCTAATGAAAAACTGTTTTTT
TRBJ1-6,many,TRBD1,TRBV7-2,CASSLGTGPPLHF,TGTGCCAGCAGCTTAGGGACAGGGCCCCCCCTCCACTTT
TRBJ2-7,once,-,TRBV28,CASRANYEQYF,TGTGCCAGCAGGGCCAACTACGAGCAGTACTTC
TRBJ1-5,-,-,TRBV6-2/TRBV6-3,CASSRPRASNGNQPQHF,TGTGCCAGCAGCAGACCGCGGGCCTCAAATGGCAATCAGCCCCAGCATTTT
TRBJ2-1,-,TRBD2,TRBV9,CASSASGQSSYNEQFF,TGTGCCAGCAGCGCTAGCGGCCAGAGCTCCTACAATGAGCAGTTCTTC
TRBJ1-5,-,TRBD1,TRBV19,CASSQSGQGAYSNQPQHF,TGTGCCAGTAGCCAATCGGGACAGGGGGCATATAGCAATCAGCCCCAGCATTTT
TRBJ2-3,-,TRBD1,TRBV4-3,CASSQDRGRTDTQYF,TGCGCCAGCAGCCAAGACAGGGGGCGCACAGATACGCAGTATTTT
TRBJ1-4,-,-,TRBV27,CASAGLDEKLFF,TGTGCCAGCGCAGGGCTAGATGAAAAACTGTTTTTT
TRBJ1-1,-,-,TRBV2,CASSETEAFF,TGTGCCAGCAGTGAGACAGAAGCTTTCTTT
TRBJ2-2,-,-,TRBV6-5,CASIKRGGNTGELFF,TGTGCCAGCATTAAGAGGGGGGGGAACACCGGGGAGCTGTTTTTT
TRBJ2-3,-,TRBD2,TRBV5-4,CASSSGTSGGSDTQYF,TGTGCCAGCAGCTCCGGGACTAGCGGGGGGTCAGATACGCAGTATTTT
TRBJ1-2,-,-,TRBV5-1,CASSRDSYGYTF,TGCGCCAGCAGCCGAGACAGCTATGGCTACACCTTC
TRBJ2-1,-,-,TRBV7-6,CASSPGKYNEQFF,TGTGCCAGCAGCCCGGGAAAGTACAATGAGCAGTTCTTC
TRBJ1-1,-,-,TRBV28,CASRLQGTEAFF,TGTGCCAGCAGGTTACAGGGCACTGAAGCTTTCTTT
TRBJ1-6,-,TRBD1,TRBV2,CASSGGDRGNNSPLHF,TGTGCCAGCAGTGGTGGGGACAGAGGGAACAATTCACCCCTCCACTTT
TRBJ2-7,-,TRBD1,TRBV5-1,CASSSNRDRAYEQYF,TGCGCCAGCAGCTCCAACCGGGACAGAGCCTACGAGCAGTACTTC
TRBJ2-3,-,-,TRBV7-3,CASSLLGGLSTDTQYF,TGTGCCAGCAGCTTACTCGGCGGCCTTAGCACAGATACGCAGTATTTT
TRBJ1-2,-,-,TRBV9,CASSVGQAPRNYGYTF,TGTGCCAGCAGCGTAGGGCAGGCTCCACGGAACTATGGCTACACCTTC